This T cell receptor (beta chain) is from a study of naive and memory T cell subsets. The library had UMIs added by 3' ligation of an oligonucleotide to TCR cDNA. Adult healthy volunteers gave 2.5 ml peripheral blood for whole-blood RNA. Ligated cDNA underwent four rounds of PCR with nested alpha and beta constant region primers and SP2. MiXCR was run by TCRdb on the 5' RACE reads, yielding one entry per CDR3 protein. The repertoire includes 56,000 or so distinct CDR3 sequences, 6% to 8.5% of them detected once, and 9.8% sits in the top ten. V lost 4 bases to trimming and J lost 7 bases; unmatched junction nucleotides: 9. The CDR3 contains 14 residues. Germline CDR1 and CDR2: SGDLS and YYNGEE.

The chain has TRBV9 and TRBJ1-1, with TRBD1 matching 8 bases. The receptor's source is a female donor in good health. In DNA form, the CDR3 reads TGTGCCAGCAGCACCGACAGGGGAGGGCGTGAAGCTTTCTTT. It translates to CASSTDRGGREAFF.